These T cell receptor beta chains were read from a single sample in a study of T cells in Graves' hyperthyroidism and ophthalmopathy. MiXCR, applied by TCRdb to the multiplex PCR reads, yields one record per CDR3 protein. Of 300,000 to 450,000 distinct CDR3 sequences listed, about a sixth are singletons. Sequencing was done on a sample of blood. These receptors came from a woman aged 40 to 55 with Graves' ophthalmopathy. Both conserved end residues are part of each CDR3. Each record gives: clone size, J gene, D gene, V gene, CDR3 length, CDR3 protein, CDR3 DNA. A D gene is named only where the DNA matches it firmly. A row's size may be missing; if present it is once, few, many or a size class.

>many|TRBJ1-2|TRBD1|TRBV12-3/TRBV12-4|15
CASSRRQGLFYGYTF
TGTGCCAGCAGTCGCCGACAGGGCTTGTTCTATGGCTACACCTTC
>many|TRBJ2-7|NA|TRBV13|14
CASSPILLKHEQYF
TGTGCCAGCAGCCCGATCCTCCTAAAACACGAGCAGTACTTC
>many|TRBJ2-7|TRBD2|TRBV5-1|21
CASSSPGETADAAGGPGEQYF
TGCGCCAGCAGCTCTCCTGGGGAGACTGCTGATGCAGCGGGAGGGCCGGGAGAGCAGTACTTC
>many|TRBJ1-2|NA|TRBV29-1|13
CSVEGREDYGYTF
TGCAGCGTTGAAGGCAGGGAAGACTATGGCTACACCTTC
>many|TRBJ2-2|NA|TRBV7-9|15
CASSFGIANTGELFF
TGTGCCAGCAGCTTTGGTATCGCGAACACCGGGGAGCTGTTTTTT
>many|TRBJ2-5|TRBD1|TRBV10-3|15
CAISRTGEELETQYF
TGTGCCATCAGTCGGACAGGGGAGGAATTAGAGACCCAGTACTTC
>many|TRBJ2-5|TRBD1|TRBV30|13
CAWSLRDRGNQYF
TGTGCCTGGAGTCTCCGGGACAGGGGGAACCAGTACTTC
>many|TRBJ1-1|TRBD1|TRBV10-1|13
CASSGQGHTEAFF
TGCGCCAGCAGCGGACAGGGCCACACTGAAGCTTTCTTT
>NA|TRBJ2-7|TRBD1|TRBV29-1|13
CSARDRDRYEQYF
TGCAGCGCCCGGGACAGGGACCGATACGAGCAGTACTTC
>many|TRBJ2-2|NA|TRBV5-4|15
CASRRFGQNTGELFF
TGTGCCAGCAGACGGTTCGGACAGAACACCGGGGAGCTGTTTTTT
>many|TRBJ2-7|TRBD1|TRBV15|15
CATSGGDRKVHEQYF
TGTGCCACCAGCGGAGGGGACAGGAAGGTCCACGAGCAGTACTTC
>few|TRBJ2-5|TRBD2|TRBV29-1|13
CSVAGGPGETQYF
TGCAGCGTTGCGGGAGGGCCCGGGGAGACCCAGTACTTC
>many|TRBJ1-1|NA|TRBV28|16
CASSRGLGRGNTEAFF
TGTGCCAGCAGTCGGGGGTTGGGCAGGGGGAACACTGAAGCTTTCTTT
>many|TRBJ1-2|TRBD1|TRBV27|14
CASSTSGTGNGYTF
TGTGCCAGCAGTACGTCCGGGACAGGGAATGGCTACACCTTC
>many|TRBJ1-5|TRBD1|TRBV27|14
CASSRDRVNQPQHF
TGTGCCAGCAGCCGGGACAGGGTCAATCAGCCCCAGCATTTT
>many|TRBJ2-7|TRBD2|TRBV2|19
CASSEAIRLATPSRYEQYF
TGTGCCAGCAGTGAAGCTATAAGACTAGCCACACCTTCCAGATACGAGCAGTACTTC
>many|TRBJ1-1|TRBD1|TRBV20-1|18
CSARALLGLDRVNTEAFF
TGCAGTGCTAGGGCGTTGCTTGGGCTGGACAGGGTGAACACTGAAGCTTTCTTT
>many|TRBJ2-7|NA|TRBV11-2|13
CASSISGPYEQYF
TGTGCCAGCAGCATTAGCGGTCCCTACGAGCAGTACTTC
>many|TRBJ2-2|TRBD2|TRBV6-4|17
CASRAWASGRTTGELFF
TGTGCCAGCAGGGCCTGGGCTAGCGGGAGGACCACCGGGGAGCTGTTTTTT
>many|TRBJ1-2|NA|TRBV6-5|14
CASSYGGSDYGYTF
TGTGCCAGCAGTTACGGGGGGTCCGACTATGGCTACACCTTC
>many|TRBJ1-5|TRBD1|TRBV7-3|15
CASSIRQGAFQPQHF
TGTGCCAGCAGCATCAGACAGGGGGCATTTCAGCCCCAGCATTTT
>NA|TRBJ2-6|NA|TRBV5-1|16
CASSSDPGYAANVLTF
TGCGCCAGCAGCTCGGACCCAGGGTATGCGGCCAACGTCCTGACTTTC
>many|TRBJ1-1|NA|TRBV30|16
CAWRGLTGVMNTEAFF
TGTGCCTGGAGGGGACTCACCGGGGTCATGAACACTGAAGCTTTCTTT
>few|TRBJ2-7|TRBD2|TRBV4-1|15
CASSHATSASYEQYF
TGCGCCAGCAGCCATGCGACTAGCGCATCCTACGAGCAGTACTTC
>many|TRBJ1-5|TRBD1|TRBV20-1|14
CSAQSGTGNQPQHF
TGCAGTGCTCAATCAGGGACAGGGAATCAGCCCCAGCATTTT
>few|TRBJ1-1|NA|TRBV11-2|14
CASSQASGNTEAFF
TGTGCCAGCAGCCAAGCCTCAGGGAACACTGAAGCTTTCTTT
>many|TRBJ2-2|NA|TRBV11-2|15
CASSSVSANTGELFF
TGTGCCAGCAGCTCCGTGTCCGCGAACACCGGGGAGCTGTTTTTT
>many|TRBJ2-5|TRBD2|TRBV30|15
CAWSIAGESWETQYF
TGTGCCTGGAGTATAGCGGGAGAGAGCTGGGAGACCCAGTACTTC
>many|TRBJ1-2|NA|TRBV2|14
CASTDHRTSYRYTF
TGTGCCAGCACCGACCATCGGACAAGCTATCGCTACACCTTC
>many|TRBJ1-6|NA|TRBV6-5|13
CASRTQWNSPLHF
TGTGCCAGCAGGACACAGTGGAATTCACCCCTCCACTTT
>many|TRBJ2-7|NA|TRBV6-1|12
CASRKQDYEQYF
TGTGCCAGCAGGAAACAGGACTACGAGCAGTACTTC
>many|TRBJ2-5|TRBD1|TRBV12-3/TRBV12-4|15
CASSLVDRVDGTQYF
TGTGCCAGCAGTTTAGTGGACAGGGTCGACGGGACCCAGTACTTC
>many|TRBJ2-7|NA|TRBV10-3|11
CAISGAYEQYF
TGTGCCATCAGCGGGGCCTACGAGCAGTACTTC
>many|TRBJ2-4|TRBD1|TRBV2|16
CASRAGTGGIGNIQYF
TGTGCCAGCAGGGCCGGGACAGGGGGCATAGGAAACATTCAGTACTTC
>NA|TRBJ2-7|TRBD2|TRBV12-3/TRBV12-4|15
CASSLVLAGPYEQYF
TGTGCCAGCAGTTTGGTACTAGCGGGGCCCTACGAGCAGTACTTC
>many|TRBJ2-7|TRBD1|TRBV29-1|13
CSVGTGRSYEQYF
TGCAGCGTAGGGACAGGGAGGTCCTACGAGCAGTACTTC
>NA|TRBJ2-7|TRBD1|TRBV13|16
CASSPGTGFGTYEQYF
TGTGCCAGCAGCCCCGGGACAGGATTCGGCACCTACGAGCAGTACTTC
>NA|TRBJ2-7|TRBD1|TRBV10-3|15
CAITERRTGGNEQYF
TGTGCCATCACCGAACGGAGGACAGGGGGCAACGAGCAGTACTTC
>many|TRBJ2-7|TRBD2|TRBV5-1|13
CASRTGLANEQYF
TGCGCCAGCAGAACGGGACTAGCTAACGAGCAGTACTTC
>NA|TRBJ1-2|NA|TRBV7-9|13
CASRRDGPYGYTF
TGTGCCAGCAGACGGGACGGACCCTATGGCTACACCTTC
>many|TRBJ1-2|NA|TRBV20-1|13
CSAGEPGYYGYTF
TGCAGTGCTGGGGAGCCAGGCTACTATGGCTACACCTTC
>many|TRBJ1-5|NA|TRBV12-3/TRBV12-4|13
CASSLWENQPQHF
TGTGCCAGCAGTTTGTGGGAGAATCAGCCCCAGCATTTT
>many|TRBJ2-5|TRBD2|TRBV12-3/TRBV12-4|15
CASTAVAGYGETQYF
TGTGCCAGCACCGCCGTAGCGGGATATGGGGAGACCCAGTACTTC
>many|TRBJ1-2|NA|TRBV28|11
CASSGFAGYTF
TGTGCCAGCAGTGGTTTCGCTGGCTACACCTTC
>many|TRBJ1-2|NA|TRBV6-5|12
CASSYLGGGYTF
TGTGCCAGCAGTTACTTGGGTGGAGGCTACACCTTC
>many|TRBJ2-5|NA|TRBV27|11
CASRLGETQYF
TGTGCCAGCAGACTTGGAGAGACCCAGTACTTC
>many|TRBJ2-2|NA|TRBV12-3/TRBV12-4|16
CASSNNPTDGTGELFF
TGTGCCAGCAGCAACAACCCGACGGACGGAACCGGGGAGCTGTTTTTT
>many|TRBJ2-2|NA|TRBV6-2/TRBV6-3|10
CASRGEELFF
TGTGCCAGCCGCGGGGAGGAGCTGTTTTTT
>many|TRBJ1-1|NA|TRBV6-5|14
CASSLGGGYPEAFF
TGTGCCAGCAGCCTAGGGGGGGGTTACCCTGAAGCTTTCTTT
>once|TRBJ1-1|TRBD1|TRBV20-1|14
CSILPQGGNTEAFF
TGCAGCATTCTACCTCAGGGGGGGAACACTGAAGCTTTCTTT